The entry below gives a single TCR beta chain sequence along with its context. No antigen is known for it. The record originates from a study of T cell responses to AZD1222 COVID-19 vaccine. Overall study results and limits: Females made up more of the donors, who were largely white British, and clonal diversity may have come out too low. Regions left unmutated in variants are reportedly the target of nearly half of spike-specific TCRs. The breadth and depth of Spike-specific TCRs increased once two AZD1222 doses had been given. Among those given AZD1222, only five to seven were seropositive at baseline.

The CDR3 consists of 13 residues. The germline V gene encodes CDR1 GTSNPN and CDR2 SVGIG (reference sequence). Deletions cut 3 bases from V and 4 bases from J, with 12 bases between. Clones were read by immunoSEQ multiplex PCR, and TCRdb kept only the in-frame ones, dropping some. The data show roughly 160,000 clones, 88% seen once. This chain uses TRBV30 with TRBJ1-1, with a weak D call TRBD1 (5 bases). The receptor's source is an adult who received the AZD1222 COVID-19 vaccine. Sample: peripheral blood, taken 28 days after the second AZD1222 dose. The CDR3 sequence: CAWSPGGGTEAFF. The CDR3 DNA follows: TGTGCCTGGAGCCCCGGGGGGGGCACTGAAGCTTTCTTT. Looking up the rest from reference TRBV30 and TRBJ1-1 gives the full variable domain: SQTIHQWPATLVQPVGSPLSLECTVEGTSNPNLYWYRQAAGRGLQLLFYSVGIGQISSEVPQNLSASRPQDRQFILSSKKLLLSDSGFYLCAWSPGGGTEAFFGQGTRLTVV.